Listed below are T cell receptor beta chains from one sample, sequenced in a study of long-term antiretroviral therapy in people with HIV. Clones were read by immunoSEQ multiplex PCR, and TCRdb kept only the in-frame ones, dropping some. This repertoire shows 6,500 to 8,500 clones, approximately 80% found once; its top ten account for under 25%. This material consisted of unsorted PBMCs, taken 1.1 years after starting antiretroviral therapy. Source of these receptors: a man aged 40-49 years with HIV. CDR3s include the opening cysteine and the closing phenylalanine or tryptophan. D genes are given only for firm matches. Some rows mark clone size as missing; the rest say once, few, many or name a class of expanded clone.

TRBV5-5	NA	TRBD1	TRBJ1-1	TGTGCCAGCTTACAGGGGAGCGGCACTGAAGCTTTCTTT	CASLQGSGTEAFF
TRBV7-9	NA	NA	TRBJ1-1	TGTGCCAGCCAGGGCAGGGACCCTGAAGCTTTCTTT	CASQGRDPEAFF
TRBV7-9	NA	NA	TRBJ2-2	TGTGCCAGCAGCCCCCTGGTGGGACCCACCGGGGAGCTGTTTTTT	CASSPLVGPTGELFF
TRBV27	once	NA	TRBJ2-2	TGTGCCAGCAGTCCTTACTTTACTGGGGAGCTGTTTTTT	CASSPYFTGELFF
TRBV5-5	NA	TRBD1	TRBJ2-7	TGTGCCAGCAGGCGGACAGGGGTGGACGAGCAGTACTTC	CASRRTGVDEQYF
TRBV28	few	NA	TRBJ1-4	TGTGCCAGCAGTTTATCGCCGGGACCCATTAATGAAAAACTGTTTTTT	CASSLSPGPINEKLFF
TRBV18	NA	NA	TRBJ1-6	TGTGCCAGCTCACAAGGGGGTAATTCACCCCTCCACTTT	CASSQGGNSPLHF
TRBV19	once	NA	TRBJ1-1	TGTGCCAGTAGTCCAAATCCGGGGCAGGGGTACACTGAAGCTTTCTTT	CASSPNPGQGYTEAFF
TRBV12-5	NA	NA	TRBJ2-1	TGTGCTAGTGGTTTGGGGAACAGTCTAACCTATGAGCAGTTCTTC	CASGLGNSLTYEQFF
TRBV11-3	NA	TRBD1	TRBJ2-7	TGTGCCAGCAGCTTAGAGGGGACAGGGGCTTCCTACGAGCAGTACTTC	CASSLEGTGASYEQYF
TRBV7-3	NA	NA	TRBJ1-2	TGTGCCAGCAGCCCCACCCCGGGTGCTATTTACACCTTC	CASSPTPGAIYTF